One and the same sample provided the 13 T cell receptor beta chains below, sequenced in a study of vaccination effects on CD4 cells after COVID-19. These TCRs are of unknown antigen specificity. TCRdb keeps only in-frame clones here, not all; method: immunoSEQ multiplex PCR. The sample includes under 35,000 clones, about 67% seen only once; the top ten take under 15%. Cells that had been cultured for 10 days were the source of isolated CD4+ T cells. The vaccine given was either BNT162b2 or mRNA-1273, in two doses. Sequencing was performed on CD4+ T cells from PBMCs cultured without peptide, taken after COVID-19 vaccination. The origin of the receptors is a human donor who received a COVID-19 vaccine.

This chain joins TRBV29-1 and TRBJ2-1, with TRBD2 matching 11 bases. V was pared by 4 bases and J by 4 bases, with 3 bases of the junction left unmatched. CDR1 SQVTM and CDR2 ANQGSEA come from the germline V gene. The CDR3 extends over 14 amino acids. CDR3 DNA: TGCAGCGTTGGGGGACTAGCGGTTTACAATGAGCAGTTCTTC. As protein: CSVGGLAVYNEQFF.

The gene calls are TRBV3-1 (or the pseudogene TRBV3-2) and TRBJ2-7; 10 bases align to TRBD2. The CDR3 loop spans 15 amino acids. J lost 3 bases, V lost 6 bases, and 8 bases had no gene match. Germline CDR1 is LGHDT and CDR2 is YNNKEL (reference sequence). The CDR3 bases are TGTGCCAGCAGTCTGAAAGCGGGAGGGGGCTACGAGCAGTACTTC. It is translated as CASSLKAGGGYEQYF.

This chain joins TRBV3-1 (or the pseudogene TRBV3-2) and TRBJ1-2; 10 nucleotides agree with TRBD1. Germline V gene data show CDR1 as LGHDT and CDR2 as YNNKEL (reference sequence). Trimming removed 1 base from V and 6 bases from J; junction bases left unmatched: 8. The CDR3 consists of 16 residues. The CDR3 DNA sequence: TGTGCCAGCAGCCAAGCTTTAGGGACAGGGGCACATGGCTACACCTTC. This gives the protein CASSQALGTGAHGYTF.

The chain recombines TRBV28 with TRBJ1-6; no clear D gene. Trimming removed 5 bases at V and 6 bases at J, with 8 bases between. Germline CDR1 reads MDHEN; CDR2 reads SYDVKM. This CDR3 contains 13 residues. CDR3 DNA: TGTGCCAGCAGTCCGCGGATTAATTCACCCCTCCACTTT. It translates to CASSPRINSPLHF.

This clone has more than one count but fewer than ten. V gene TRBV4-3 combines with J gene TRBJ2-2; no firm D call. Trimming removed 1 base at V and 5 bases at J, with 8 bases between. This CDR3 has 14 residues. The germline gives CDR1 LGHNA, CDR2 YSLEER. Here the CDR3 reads CASSQGVGTGELFF. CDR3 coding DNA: TGCGCCAGCAGCCAAGGGGTAGGGACCGGGGAGCTGTTTTTT.

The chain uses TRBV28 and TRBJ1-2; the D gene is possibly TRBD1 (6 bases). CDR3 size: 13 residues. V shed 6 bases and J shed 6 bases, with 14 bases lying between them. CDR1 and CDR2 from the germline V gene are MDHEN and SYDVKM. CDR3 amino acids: CASSLDQGHGYTF. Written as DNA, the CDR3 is TGTGCCAGCAGCCTCGACCAGGGGCATGGCTACACCTTC.

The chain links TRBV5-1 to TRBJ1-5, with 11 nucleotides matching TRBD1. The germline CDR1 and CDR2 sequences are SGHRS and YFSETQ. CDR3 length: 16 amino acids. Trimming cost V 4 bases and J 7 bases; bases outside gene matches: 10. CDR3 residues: CASSLNGQGAGQPQHF. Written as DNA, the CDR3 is TGCGCCAGCAGCCTAAACGGACAGGGGGCCGGGCAGCCCCAGCATTTT.

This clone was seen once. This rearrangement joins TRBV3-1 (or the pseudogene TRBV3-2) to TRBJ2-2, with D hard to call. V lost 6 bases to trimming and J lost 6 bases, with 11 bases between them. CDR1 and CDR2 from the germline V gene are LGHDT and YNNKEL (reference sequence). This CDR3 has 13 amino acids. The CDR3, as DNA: TGTGCCAGCAGTGAACTTGGGGCCGGGGAGCTGTTTTTT. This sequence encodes CASSELGAGELFF.

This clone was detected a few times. CDR3 nucleotides: TGTGCCAGCAGTCCACGGGACGGCCCGAACACTGAAGCTTTCTTT. This encodes CASSPRDGPNTEAFF. V is TRBV28 and J is TRBJ1-1; D perhaps matches TRBD1 (5 bases). The CDR3 runs to 15 residues. V gave up 5 bases and J gave up 1 base, with 14 bases separating them. Germline CDR1 reads MDHEN; CDR2 reads SYDVKM.

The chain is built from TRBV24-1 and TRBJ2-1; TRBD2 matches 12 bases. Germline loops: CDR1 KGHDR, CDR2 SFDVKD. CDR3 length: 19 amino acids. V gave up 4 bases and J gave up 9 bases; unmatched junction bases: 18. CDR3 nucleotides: TGTGCCACCAGTGAACACCCCATCGGAACTAGCGGGAGGAGGGGTGAGCAGTTCTTC. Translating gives CATSEHPIGTSGRRGEQFF.

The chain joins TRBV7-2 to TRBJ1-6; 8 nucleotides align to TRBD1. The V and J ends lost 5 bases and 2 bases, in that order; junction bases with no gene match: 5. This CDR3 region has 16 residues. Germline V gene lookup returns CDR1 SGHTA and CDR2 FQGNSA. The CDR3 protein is CASSVDRGPYNSPLHF. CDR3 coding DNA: TGTGCCAGCAGCGTCGACAGGGGCCCCTATAATTCACCCCTCCACTTT.

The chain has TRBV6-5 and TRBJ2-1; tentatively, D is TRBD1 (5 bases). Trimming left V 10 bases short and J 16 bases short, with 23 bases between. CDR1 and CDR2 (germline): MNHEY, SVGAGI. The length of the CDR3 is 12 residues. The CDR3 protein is CATAEKGQGRFF. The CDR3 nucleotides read TGTGCCACCGCCGAAAAGGGGCAGGGTCGATTCTTC.

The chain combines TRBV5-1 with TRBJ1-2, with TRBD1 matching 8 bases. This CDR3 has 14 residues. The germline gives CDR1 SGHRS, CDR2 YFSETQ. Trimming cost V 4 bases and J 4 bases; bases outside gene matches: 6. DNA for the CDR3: TGCGCCAGCAGCACGGGACAGGCCATCTATGGCTACACCTTC. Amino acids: CASSTGQAIYGYTF.